Following are 10 T cell receptor beta chains from one sample sequenced in a study of blood T cell repertoires in COVID-19. The method was immunoSEQ multiplex PCR; TCRdb's version includes in-frame clones alone and lacks a portion of them. The sample includes approximately 89,000 clones, 70% to 80% of them seen just once. The sample was peripheral blood. The receptor set was obtained from a man aged 65 to 79 with acute or convalescent COVID-19.

The rearrangement uses TRBV7-6 and TRBJ2-7; 9 bases map to TRBD1. Trimming at V came to 5 bases and at J to 5 bases, leaving 10 bases not matched to a gene. This CDR3 contains 15 residues. Germline V lookup: CDR1 SGHVS, CDR2 FNYEAQ. The CDR3 sequence is CASSPRRDRVHEQYF. The DNA of the CDR3 is TGTGCCAGCAGCCCTCGCCGGGACAGGGTCCACGAGCAGTACTTC.

The rearrangement uses TRBV28 and TRBJ1-2; 9 nucleotides line up with TRBD1. Looked up from germline, CDR1 is MDHEN and CDR2 is SYDVKM. The CDR3 is 13 amino acids. The J segment lost 4 bases and the V segment lost 6 bases, leaving 3 bases of the junction unmatched. The CDR3 DNA reads as TGTGCCAGCAGAACAGGGGGCGGCTATGGCTACACCTTC. This sequence encodes CASRTGGGYGYTF.

This chain uses TRBV5-1 with TRBJ1-2, with unresolved D. The CDR3 runs 14 residues. V was clipped by 3 bases and J by 8 bases, with 17 bases between them. CDR1 and CDR2 (germline): SGHRS, YFSETQ. CDR3 nucleotide sequence: TGCGCCAGCAGCTCCGCCGGGTCCTTCTTCGGCTACACCTTC. Protein: CASSSAGSFFGYTF. The entire variable domain, with the rest obtained from reference TRBV5-1 and TRBJ1-2, is as follows: KAGVTQTPRYLIKTRGQQVTLSCSPISGHRSVSWYQQTPGQGLQFLFEYFSETQRNKGNFPGRFSGRQFSNSRSEMNVSTLELGDSALYLCASSSAGSFFGYTFGSGTRLTVV.

The chain combines TRBV7-2 with TRBJ1-2; 9 nucleotides align to TRBD1. The germline gives CDR1 SGHTA, CDR2 FQGNSA. The CDR3 spans 14 residues. The junction had 8 bases not matched to a gene; V was cut back by 5 bases and J by 7 bases. The DNA for the CDR3 is TGTGCCAGCAGCGGGGCGGGACAGGGACTTGGCTACACCTTC. Its protein is CASSGAGQGLGYTF.

The J gene is TRBJ1-4, the V gene TRBV5-1, with TRBD1 matching over 7 bases. Germline V gene lookup returns CDR1 SGHRS and CDR2 YFSETQ. V lost 5 bases to trimming and J lost 7 bases; unmatched junction nucleotides: 5. CDR3 length: 13 residues. The CDR3 sequence: CASSRDSSEKLFF. CDR3 nucleotide sequence: TGCGCCAGCAGTCGGGACAGTAGTGAAAAACTGTTTTTT.

V is TRBV12-3 or TRBV12-4 and J is TRBJ2-3; D unclear. There are 13 residues in the CDR3. Trimming removed 1 base at V and 6 bases at J, with 8 bases between. CDR3: CASSLGGRDTQYF. CDR3 sequence (DNA): TGTGCCAGCAGTTTAGGCGGTCGGGATACGCAGTATTTT.

This chain joins TRBV12-3 or TRBV12-4 and TRBJ2-7; 7 nucleotides line up with TRBD1. Trimming cost V 3 bases and J 3 bases; bases outside gene matches: 2. The CDR3 extends over 13 amino acids. The CDR3 is CASSLGQLYEQYF. CDR3 DNA: TGTGCCAGCAGTTTGGGACAGCTCTACGAGCAGTACTTC.

The count of this clone is one. The V gene is TRBV10-2, the J gene TRBJ1-2; D is possibly TRBD1 (5 bases). V was clipped by 8 bases and J by 4 bases, with 11 bases between them. This CDR3 has 12 amino acids. Germline V gives CDR1 WSHSY, CDR2 SAAADI. CDR3 nucleotides: TGCGCCAGCCAGACAGACTCCTATGGCTACACCTTC. Residues: CASQTDSYGYTF.

The chain is built from TRBV5-4 and TRBJ1-2; 8 nucleotides match TRBD1. This CDR3 has 15 residues. Germline V gene lookup returns CDR1 SGHNT and CDR2 YYREEE (reference sequence). V was pared by 4 bases and J by 0 bases, with 5 bases of the junction left unmatched. The CDR3 here is CASSTQDRANYGYTF. CDR3 sequence (DNA): TGTGCCAGCAGCACCCAGGACAGGGCTAACTATGGCTACACCTTC.

V and J are TRBV19 and TRBJ2-7, with TRBD1 matching over 7 bases. The CDR3 contains 15 residues. The V gene end was trimmed by 2 bases and the J gene end by 0 bases; junction bases not matched to a gene: 4. Germline CDR1 LNHDA, CDR2 SQIVND (reference sequence). CDR3 coding DNA: TGTGCCAGTAGTATAAGCCAGGGGGTCTCCTACGAGCAGTACTTC. Amino acids: CASSISQGVSYEQYF.